This passage covers 2 T cell receptor beta chains from one sample sequenced in a study of blood T cell repertoires in COVID-19. Clones were sequenced by immunoSEQ multiplex PCR, and TCRdb holds only the in-frame ones, with some missing. The sample consists of hundreds of thousands of clones, around four fifths of them appearing once. Sequenced material: peripheral blood. The origin of the receptors is a woman aged 50 to 60 who had recovered from COVID-19.

This clone was seen once. The CDR3 sequence is CASSQDLSGGRGGDTQYF. The CDR3 nucleotides are TGCGCCAGCAGCCAAGATTTAAGTGGCGGACGGGGTGGGGATACGCAGTATTTT. This chain connects TRBV4-3 to TRBJ2-3; possible D gene TRBD2, 5 bases. Germline lookup yields CDR1 LGHNA and CDR2 YSLEER. V shed 0 bases and J shed 6 bases, with 22 bases lying between them. This CDR3 region has 18 residues.

This clone was counted between two and nine times. The chain carries TRBV12-3 or TRBV12-4 and TRBJ1-4; 8 bases fit TRBD1. After removal of 5 bases from V and 7 bases from J, the junction contained 3 bases not matched to a gene. The CDR3 length is 13 residues. The CDR3 reads CASSPGTGEKLFF. The CDR3 region has the DNA TGTGCCAGCAGTCCCGGGACAGGTGAAAAACTGTTTTTT.